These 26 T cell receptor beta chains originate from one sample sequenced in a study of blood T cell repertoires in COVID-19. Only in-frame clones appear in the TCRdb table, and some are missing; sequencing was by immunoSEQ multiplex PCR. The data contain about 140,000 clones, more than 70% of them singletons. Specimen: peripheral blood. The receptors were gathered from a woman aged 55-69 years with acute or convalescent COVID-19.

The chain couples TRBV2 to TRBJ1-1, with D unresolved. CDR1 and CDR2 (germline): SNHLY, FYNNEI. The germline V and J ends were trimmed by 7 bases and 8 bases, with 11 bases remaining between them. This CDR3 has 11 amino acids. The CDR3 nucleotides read TGTGCCAGCACCCTAGAGTGGGAAGCTTTCTTT. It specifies CASTLEWEAFF.

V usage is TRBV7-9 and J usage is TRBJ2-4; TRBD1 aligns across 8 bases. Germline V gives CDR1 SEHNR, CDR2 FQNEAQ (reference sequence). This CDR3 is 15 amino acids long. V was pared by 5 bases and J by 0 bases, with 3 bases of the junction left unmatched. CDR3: CASSPRGLAKNIQYF. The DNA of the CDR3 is TGTGCCAGCAGCCCCAGGGGGCTAGCCAAAAACATTCAGTACTTC.

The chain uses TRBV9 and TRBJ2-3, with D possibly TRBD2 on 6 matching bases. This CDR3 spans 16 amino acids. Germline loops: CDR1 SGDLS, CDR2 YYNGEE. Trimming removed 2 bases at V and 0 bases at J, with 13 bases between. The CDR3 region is CASSVGTSTSTDTQYF. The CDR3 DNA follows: TGTGCCAGCAGCGTCGGGACTTCTACTAGCACAGATACGCAGTATTTT.

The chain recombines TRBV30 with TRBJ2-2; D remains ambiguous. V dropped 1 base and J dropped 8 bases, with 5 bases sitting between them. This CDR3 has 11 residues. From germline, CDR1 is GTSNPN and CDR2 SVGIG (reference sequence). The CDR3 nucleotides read TGTGCCTGGAGTGGTTCAGGGGAGCTGTTTTTT. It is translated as CAWSGSGELFF.

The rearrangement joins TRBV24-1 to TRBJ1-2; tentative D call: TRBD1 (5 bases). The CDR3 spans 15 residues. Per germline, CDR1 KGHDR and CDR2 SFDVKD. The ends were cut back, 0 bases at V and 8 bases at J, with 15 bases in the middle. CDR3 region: CATSDLAPGQSGYTF. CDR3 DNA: TGTGCCACCAGTGATTTGGCGCCAGGGCAGTCCGGCTACACCTTC.

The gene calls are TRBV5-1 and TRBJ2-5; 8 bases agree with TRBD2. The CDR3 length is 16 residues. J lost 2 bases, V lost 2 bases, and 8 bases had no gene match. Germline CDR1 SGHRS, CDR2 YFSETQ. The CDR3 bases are TGCGCCAGCAGCTTCCCGGCGGGGGGCTTACAAGAGACCCAGTACTTC. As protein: CASSFPAGGLQETQYF.

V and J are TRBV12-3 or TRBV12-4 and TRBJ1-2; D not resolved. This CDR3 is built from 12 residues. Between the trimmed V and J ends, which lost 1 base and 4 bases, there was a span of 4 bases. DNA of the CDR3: TGTGCCAGCAGTTTAGGTCTCTATGGCTACACCTTC. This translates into CASSLGLYGYTF.

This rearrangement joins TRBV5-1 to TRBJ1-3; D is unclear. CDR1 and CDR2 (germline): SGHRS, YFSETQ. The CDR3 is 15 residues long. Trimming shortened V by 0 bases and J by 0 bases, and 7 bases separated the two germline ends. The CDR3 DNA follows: TGCGCCAGCAGCTTGGTGGAGAGCTCTGGAAACACCATATATTTT. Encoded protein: CASSLVESSGNTIYF.

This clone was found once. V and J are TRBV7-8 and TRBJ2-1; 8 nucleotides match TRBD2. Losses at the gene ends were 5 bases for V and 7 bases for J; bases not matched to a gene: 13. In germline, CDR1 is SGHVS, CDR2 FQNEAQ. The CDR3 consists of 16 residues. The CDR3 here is CASSRQKAGGWNEQFF. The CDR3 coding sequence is TGTGCCAGCAGCCGTCAGAAGGCGGGGGGTTGGAATGAGCAGTTCTTC.

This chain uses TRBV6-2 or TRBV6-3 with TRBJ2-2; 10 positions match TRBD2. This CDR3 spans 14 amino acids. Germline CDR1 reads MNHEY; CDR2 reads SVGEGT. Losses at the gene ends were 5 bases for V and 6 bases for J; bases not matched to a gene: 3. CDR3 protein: CASSSLAGAGELFF. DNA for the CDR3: TGTGCCAGCAGTAGTCTAGCGGGGGCCGGGGAGCTGTTTTTT.

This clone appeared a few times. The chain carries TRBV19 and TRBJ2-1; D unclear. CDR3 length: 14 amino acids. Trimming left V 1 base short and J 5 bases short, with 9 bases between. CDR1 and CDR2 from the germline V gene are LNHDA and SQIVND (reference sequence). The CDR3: CASSIGAGDNEQFF. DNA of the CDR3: TGTGCCAGTAGTATAGGAGCTGGAGACAATGAGCAGTTCTTC.

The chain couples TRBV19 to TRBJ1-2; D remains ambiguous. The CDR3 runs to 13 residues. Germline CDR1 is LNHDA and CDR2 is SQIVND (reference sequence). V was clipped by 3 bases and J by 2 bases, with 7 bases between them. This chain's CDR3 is CASSIGINYGYTF. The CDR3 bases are TGTGCCAGTAGTATCGGGATCAACTATGGCTACACCTTC.

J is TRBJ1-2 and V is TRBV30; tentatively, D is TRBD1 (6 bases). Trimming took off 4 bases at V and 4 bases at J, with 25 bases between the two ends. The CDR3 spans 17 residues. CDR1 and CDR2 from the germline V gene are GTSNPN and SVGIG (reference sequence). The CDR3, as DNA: TGTGCCTGGATTGCAGGGGCAGGGTTCCTCACTCCCTATGGCTACACCTTC. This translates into CAWIAGAGFLTPYGYTF.

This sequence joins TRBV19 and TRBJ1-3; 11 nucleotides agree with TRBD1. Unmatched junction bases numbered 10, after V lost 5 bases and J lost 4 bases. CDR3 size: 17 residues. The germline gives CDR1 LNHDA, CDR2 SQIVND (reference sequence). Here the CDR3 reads CASSFPGTGGAGNTIYF. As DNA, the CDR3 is TGTGCCAGTAGTTTCCCGGGGACAGGGGGAGCGGGAAACACCATATATTTT.

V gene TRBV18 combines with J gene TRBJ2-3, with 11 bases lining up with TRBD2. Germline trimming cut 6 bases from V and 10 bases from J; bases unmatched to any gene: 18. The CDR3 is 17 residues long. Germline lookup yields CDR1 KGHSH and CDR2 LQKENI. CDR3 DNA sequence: TGTGCCAGCTCCCACGGGGCTCTAGCGGGGGGACCGTCGGCGCAGTATTTT. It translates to CASSHGALAGGPSAQYF.

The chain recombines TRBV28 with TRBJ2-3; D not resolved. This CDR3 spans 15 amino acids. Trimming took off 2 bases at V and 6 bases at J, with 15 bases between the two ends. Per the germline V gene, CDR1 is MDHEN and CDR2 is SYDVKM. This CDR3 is CASSLGPNPFDTQYF. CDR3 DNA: TGTGCCAGCAGTTTAGGCCCCAACCCTTTCGATACGCAGTATTTT.

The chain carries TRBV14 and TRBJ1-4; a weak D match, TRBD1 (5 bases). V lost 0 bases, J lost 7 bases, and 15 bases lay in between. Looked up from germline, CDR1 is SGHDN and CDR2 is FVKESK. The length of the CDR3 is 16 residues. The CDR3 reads CASSQEGGLPFEKLFF. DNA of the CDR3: TGTGCCAGCAGCCAAGAGGGGGGTTTACCCTTTGAAAAACTGTTTTTT.

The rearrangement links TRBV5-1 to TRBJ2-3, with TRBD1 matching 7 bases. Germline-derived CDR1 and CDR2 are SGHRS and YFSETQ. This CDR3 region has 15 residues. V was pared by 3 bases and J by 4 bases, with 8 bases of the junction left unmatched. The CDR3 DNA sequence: TGCGCCAGCAGCTACCCAGGGGGTATGGCAGATACGCAGTATTTT. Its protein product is CASSYPGGMADTQYF.

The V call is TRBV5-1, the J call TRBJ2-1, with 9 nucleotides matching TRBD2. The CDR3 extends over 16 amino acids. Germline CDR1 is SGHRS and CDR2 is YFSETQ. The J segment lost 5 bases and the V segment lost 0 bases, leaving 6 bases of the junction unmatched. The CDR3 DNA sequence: TGCGCCAGCAGCTTGGTCGCGGGGGGGCCTCACAATGAGCAGTTCTTC. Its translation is CASSLVAGGPHNEQFF.

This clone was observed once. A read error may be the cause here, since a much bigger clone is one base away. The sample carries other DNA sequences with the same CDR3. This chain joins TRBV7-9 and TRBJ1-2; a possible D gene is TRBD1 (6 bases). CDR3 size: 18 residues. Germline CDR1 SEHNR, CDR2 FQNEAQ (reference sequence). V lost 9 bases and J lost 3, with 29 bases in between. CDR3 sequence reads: CASNNRRAGGAGDYGYTF. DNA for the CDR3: TGTGCCAGTAACAACCGCCGGGCCGGGGGGGCTGGTGACTATGGCTACACCTTC.

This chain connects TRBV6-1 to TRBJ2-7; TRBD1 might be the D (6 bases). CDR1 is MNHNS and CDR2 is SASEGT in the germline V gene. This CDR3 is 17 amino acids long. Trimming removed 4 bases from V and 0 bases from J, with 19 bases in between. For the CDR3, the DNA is TGTGCCAGCAGTGGGCCGAGGGGACAATTAAGCTCCTACGAGCAGTACTTC. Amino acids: CASSGPRGQLSSYEQYF.

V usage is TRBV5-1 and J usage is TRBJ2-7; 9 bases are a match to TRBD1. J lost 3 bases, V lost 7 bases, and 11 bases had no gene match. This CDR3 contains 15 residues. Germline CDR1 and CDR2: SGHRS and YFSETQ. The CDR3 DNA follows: TGCGCCAGCTCCCCCACCCCGGGACAGGGCTACGAGCAGTACTTC. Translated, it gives CASSPTPGQGYEQYF.

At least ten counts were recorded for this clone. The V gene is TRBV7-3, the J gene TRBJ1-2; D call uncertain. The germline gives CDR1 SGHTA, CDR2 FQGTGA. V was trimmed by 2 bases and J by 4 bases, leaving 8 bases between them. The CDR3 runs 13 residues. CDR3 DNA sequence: TGTGCCAGCAGCTTAGATCCGAGCTATGGCTACACCTTC. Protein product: CASSLDPSYGYTF.

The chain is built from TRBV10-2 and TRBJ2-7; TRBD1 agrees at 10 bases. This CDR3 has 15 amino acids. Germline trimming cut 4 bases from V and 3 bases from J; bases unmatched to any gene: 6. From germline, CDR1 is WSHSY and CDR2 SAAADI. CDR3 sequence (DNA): TGCGCCAGCAGTGTAGGGACAGGGGTACTCTACGAGCAGTACTTC. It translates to CASSVGTGVLYEQYF.

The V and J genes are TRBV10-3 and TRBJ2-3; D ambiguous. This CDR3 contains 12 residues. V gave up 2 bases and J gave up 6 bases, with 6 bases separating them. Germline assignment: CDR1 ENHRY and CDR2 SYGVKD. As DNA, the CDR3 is TGTGCCATCAGTGAGGGCATGGATACGCAGTATTTT. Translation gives CAISEGMDTQYF.

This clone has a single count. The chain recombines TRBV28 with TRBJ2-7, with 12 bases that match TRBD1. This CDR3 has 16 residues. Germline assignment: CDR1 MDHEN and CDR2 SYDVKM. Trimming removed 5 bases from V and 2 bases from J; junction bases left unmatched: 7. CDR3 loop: CASSTYRDRGPYEQYF. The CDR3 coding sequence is TGTGCCAGCAGTACATACCGGGACAGGGGGCCCTACGAGCAGTACTTC.